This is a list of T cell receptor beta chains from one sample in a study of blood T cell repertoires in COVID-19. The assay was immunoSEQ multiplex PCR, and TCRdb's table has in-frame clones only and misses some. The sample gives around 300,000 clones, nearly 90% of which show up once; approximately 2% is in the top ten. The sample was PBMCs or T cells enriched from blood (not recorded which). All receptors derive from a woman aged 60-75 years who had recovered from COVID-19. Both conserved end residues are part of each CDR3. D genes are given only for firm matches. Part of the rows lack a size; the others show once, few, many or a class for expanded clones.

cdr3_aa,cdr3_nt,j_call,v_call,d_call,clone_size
CASSASHYRGMNTEAFF,TGTGCCAGCAGTGCGTCTCACTACAGGGGTATGAACACTGAAGCTTTCTTT,TRBJ1-1,TRBV2,TRBD1,-
CSVESSLRTGELFF,TGCAGCGTGGAGTCGTCTTTACGGACCGGGGAGCTGTTTTTT,TRBJ2-2,TRBV29-1,-,few
CASSIVPPGNYGYTF,TGTGCCAGTAGTATAGTGCCCCCCGGGAACTATGGCTACACCTTC,TRBJ1-2,TRBV19,-,-
CASSTGQSPYF,TGTGCCAGCAGCACAGGACAGTCCCCGTATTTT,TRBJ2-3,TRBV7-8,-,-
CASSYVGNTEAFF,TGTGCCAGCAGTTATGTCGGGAACACTGAAGCTTTCTTT,TRBJ1-1,TRBV12-3/TRBV12-4,-,once
CATSETPGIQPQHF,TGTGCCACCAGTGAAACACCAGGGATTCAGCCCCAGCATTTT,TRBJ1-5,TRBV24-1,-,-
CSVEYSGTGGYEQYF,TGCAGCGTTGAATACTCCGGGACAGGGGGCTACGAGCAGTACTTC,TRBJ2-7,TRBV29-1,TRBD1,-
CAWSVAGEQYF,TGTGCCTGGAGTGTTGCCGGCGAGCAGTACTTC,TRBJ2-7,TRBV30,-,once
CASSLGASGMGNEQFF,TGCGCCAGCAGCTTAGGCGCTAGCGGGATGGGGAATGAGCAGTTCTTC,TRBJ2-1,TRBV5-1,TRBD2,-
CASSLLAGVGDTQYF,TGTGCCAGCAGTTTATTAGCGGGAGTTGGAGATACGCAGTATTTT,TRBJ2-3,TRBV27,TRBD2,-
CASSQGTGGTDTQYF,TGTGCCAGCAGCCAAGGGACAGGGGGCACAGATACGCAGTATTTT,TRBJ2-3,TRBV4-2,TRBD1,-
CASSVSGDAYEQYF,TGTGCCAGCAGCGTTAGCGGGGACGCCTACGAGCAGTACTTC,TRBJ2-7,TRBV7-6,TRBD2,-
CASSLSGGYGYTF,TGTGCCAGCAGTTTGTCGGGGGGCTATGGCTACACCTTC,TRBJ1-2,TRBV28,-,once
CASSPRTASYEQYF,TGTGCCAGCAGCCCCAGGACTGCGTCCTACGAGCAGTACTTC,TRBJ2-7,TRBV3-1/TRBV3-2,-,-
CASSRPEANLYNEQFF,TGCGCCAGCAGCCGCCCCGAAGCGAATCTATACAATGAGCAGTTCTTC,TRBJ2-1,TRBV5-1,-,-
CASSSGTGGTDTQYF,TGTGCCAGCAGTTCCGGGACAGGAGGCACAGATACGCAGTATTTT,TRBJ2-3,TRBV6-5,TRBD1,-
CASGFQGSPGNTIYF,TGTGCTAGTGGGTTCCAGGGTTCGCCTGGAAACACCATATATTTT,TRBJ1-3,TRBV12-5,-,-
CASSGETGPNEKLFF,TGCGCCAGCAGCGGGGAGACAGGGCCTAATGAAAAACTGTTTTTT,TRBJ1-4,TRBV5-1,TRBD1,-
CAISPSGTEEKLFF,TGTGCCATCAGCCCCTCCGGGACAGAAGAAAAACTGTTTTTT,TRBJ1-4,TRBV10-3,TRBD1,-
CASSGGSFTGELFF,TGTGCCAGCAGCGGCGGGAGCTTCACCGGGGAGCTGTTTTTT,TRBJ2-2,TRBV9,TRBD2,-
CATSRDRGRGALRREEQYF,TGTGCCACCAGCAGAGATCGGGGGCGGGGGGCACTCAGGCGAGAGGAGCAGTACTTC,TRBJ2-7,TRBV15,TRBD2,-
CASSLSVLSGNTIYF,TGTGCCAGCAGTTTATCGGTACTTTCTGGAAACACCATATATTTT,TRBJ1-3,TRBV28,-,-
CAISESLAGGYEQYF,TGTGCCATCAGTGAGTCGCTAGCGGGAGGTTACGAGCAGTACTTC,TRBJ2-7,TRBV10-3,TRBD2,-
CASSLPGQKSYTF,TGTGCCAGCAGTTTACCCGGACAGAAAAGCTACACCTTC,TRBJ1-2,TRBV28,-,-
CASSLGTAGNEKLFF,TGTGCCAGCAGCTTAGGGACGGCGGGGAATGAAAAACTGTTTTTT,TRBJ1-4,TRBV7-9,-,-
CASSRAGTEYYTF,TGTGCCAGCAGCCGAGCCGGGACAGAGTACTACACCTTC,TRBJ1-2,TRBV5-6,TRBD1,-
CASSSTRGNSGANVLTF,TGTGCCAGCAGCAGTACCAGGGGAAACTCTGGGGCCAACGTCCTGACTTTC,TRBJ2-6,TRBV11-2,-,-
CASSRLGDRGQQETQYF,TGTGCCAGCAGTCGGCTGGGGGACAGGGGGCAGCAAGAGACCCAGTACTTC,TRBJ2-5,TRBV27,TRBD1,-
CASRESGGGTDTQYF,TGTGCCAGCAGGGAAAGCGGGGGGGGAACAGATACGCAGTATTTT,TRBJ2-3,TRBV6-4,TRBD2,-
CATSGFNQPQHF,TGTGCCACCTCGGGGTTCAATCAGCCCCAGCATTTT,TRBJ1-5,TRBV28,-,-
CASSNALQSTYEQYF,TGTGCCAGCAGCAACGCCTTACAGAGTACCTACGAGCAGTACTTC,TRBJ2-7,TRBV7-9,-,-
CASSQEQGAAYEQYF,TGCGCCAGCAGCCAGGAACAGGGGGCTGCCTACGAGCAGTACTTC,TRBJ2-7,TRBV4-1,TRBD1,-
CASRERSYGYTF,TGTGCCAGCAGGGAGAGATCCTATGGCTACACCTTC,TRBJ1-2,TRBV2,-,-
CASRLQGAPGEAFF,TGTGCCAGCAGACTACAGGGGGCGCCCGGTGAAGCTTTCTTT,TRBJ1-1,TRBV2,TRBD1,-
CASSPRTGSGYTF,TGTGCCAGCAGTCCCCGGACAGGGAGCGGCTACACCTTC,TRBJ1-2,TRBV7-2,TRBD1,once
CASSTYTGLRFF,TGTGCCAGCAGTACGTATACAGGGTTGAGGTTCTTC,TRBJ2-1,TRBV6-2/TRBV6-3,-,-
CASRLQGPAEQFF,TGTGCCAGCAGGCTTCAGGGGCCGGCTGAGCAGTTCTTC,TRBJ2-1,TRBV28,-,-
CASSALHIVNEQYF,TGTGCCAGCAGCGCCCTCCATATAGTGAACGAGCAGTACTTC,TRBJ2-7,TRBV7-9,-,-
CSGIPGQGFGEQFF,TGCAGCGGAATTCCGGGACAGGGGTTCGGTGAGCAGTTCTTC,TRBJ2-1,TRBV29-1,TRBD1,-
CASRAGTGVGYTF,TGTGCCAGCCGGGCCGGGACAGGGGTCGGCTACACCTTC,TRBJ1-2,TRBV12-3/TRBV12-4,TRBD1,-
CASSMGQGNEKLFF,TGCGCCAGCAGCATGGGACAGGGAAATGAAAAACTGTTTTTT,TRBJ1-4,TRBV5-1,TRBD1,-
CASSGGSYTGELFF,TGTGCCAGCAGTGGAGGCAGTTACACCGGGGAGCTGTTTTTT,TRBJ2-2,TRBV28,-,-
CASSLVGGSGGNTIYF,TGCGCCAGCAGCTTGGTTGGGGGGTCCGGTGGAAACACCATATATTTT,TRBJ1-3,TRBV5-1,-,-
CATSATGFTEAFF,TGTGCCACCAGTGCGACAGGGTTCACTGAAGCTTTCTTT,TRBJ1-1,TRBV24-1,TRBD1,-
CASSLLIQETQYF,TGTGCCAGCAGCCTCTTAATCCAAGAGACCCAGTACTTC,TRBJ2-5,TRBV6-5,-,-
CASSLVSSLAGGTSTDTQYF,TGTGCCAGCAGCTTAGTATCGTCCCTAGCGGGAGGGACTAGCACAGATACGCAGTATTTT,TRBJ2-3,TRBV7-3,TRBD2,few
CASATGSATNEKLFF,TGTGCCAGCGCTACTGGGAGTGCAACTAATGAAAAACTGTTTTTT,TRBJ1-4,TRBV28,-,-
CASSKTKTGVSQPQHF,TGTGCCAGCAGCAAAACTAAGACAGGGGTAAGTCAGCCCCAGCATTTT,TRBJ1-5,TRBV21-1,-,-
CASSLMVAGGPLNEQFF,TGTGCCAGCAGTTTAATGGTAGCGGGAGGGCCCCTCAATGAGCAGTTCTTC,TRBJ2-1,TRBV28,TRBD2,-